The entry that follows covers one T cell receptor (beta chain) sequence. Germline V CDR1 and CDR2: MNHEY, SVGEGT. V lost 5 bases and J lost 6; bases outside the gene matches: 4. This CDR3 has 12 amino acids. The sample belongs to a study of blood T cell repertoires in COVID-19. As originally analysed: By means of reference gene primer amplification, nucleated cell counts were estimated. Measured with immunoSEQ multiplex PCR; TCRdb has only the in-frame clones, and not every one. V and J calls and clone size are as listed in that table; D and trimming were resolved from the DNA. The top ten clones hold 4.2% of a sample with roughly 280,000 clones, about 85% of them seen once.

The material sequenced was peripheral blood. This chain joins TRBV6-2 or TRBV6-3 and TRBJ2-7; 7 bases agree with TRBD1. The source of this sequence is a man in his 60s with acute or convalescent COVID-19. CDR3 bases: TGTGCCAGCAGTCGAACAGGGGTCGAGCAGTACTTC. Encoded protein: CASSRTGVEQYF.